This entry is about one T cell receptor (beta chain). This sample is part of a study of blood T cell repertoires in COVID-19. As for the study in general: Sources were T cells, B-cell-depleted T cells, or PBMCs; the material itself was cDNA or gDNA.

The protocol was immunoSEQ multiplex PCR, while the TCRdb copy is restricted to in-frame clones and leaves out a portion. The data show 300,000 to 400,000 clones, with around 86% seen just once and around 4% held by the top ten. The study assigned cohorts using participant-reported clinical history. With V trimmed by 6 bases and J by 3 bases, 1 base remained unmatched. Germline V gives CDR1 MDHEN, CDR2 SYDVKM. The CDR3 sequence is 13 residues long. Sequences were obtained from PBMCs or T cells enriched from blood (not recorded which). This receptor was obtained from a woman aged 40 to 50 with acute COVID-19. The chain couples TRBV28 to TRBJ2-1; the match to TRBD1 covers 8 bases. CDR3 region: CASRTGVYNEQFF. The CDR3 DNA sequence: TGTGCCAGCAGGACAGGGGTCTACAATGAGCAGTTCTTC.